This T cell receptor beta chain derives from a study of blood T cells in healthy people across ages (dated by TCRdb to between 2014 and 2017). Regarding the complete study: In model experiments, template switching captured roughly one uniquely barcoded TCR beta cDNA molecule for every two T cells. To track age-related changes in TCR beta repertoire diversity, the study relied on deep sequencing normalized with unique cDNA molecular identifiers. The donors were divided into four age groups: young (average roughly 15 years), middle-aged (about 39), aged (approximately 64) and long-lived (around 80). Donors of different ages were randomly distributed across sequencing lanes to avoid experimental bias. Two additional independent replicas of 1 million unique cDNA reads from the same blood draw were analyzed for two donors (one aged 18 to 30 and one aged 80 or older). The investigation overall reported the following: Compared with the aged group, the long-lived group had more naive CD4+ T cells, fewer expanded clones and increased TCR diversity, a pattern suggesting age selection. Since profiling was done on bulk unsorted PBMCs, naive and antigen-experienced compartments could not be conclusively compared. A strong correlation was found between observed TCR beta diversity and the percentage of naive T cells measured by flow cytometry. Observed TCR beta diversity per million T cells fell roughly linearly with age, and a significant reduction was already apparent by age around 44. Estimates of total diversity from one million sequenced T cells were regarded as lower bounds and underestimates. The CMV infection status of donors was not known, potentially confounding age-related changes in expanded clonotypes.

Notes on this clonotype: Its antigen remains unidentified. Qualities for individual bases were not recorded, and no much larger clone is one base off.

V trim: 8 bases; J trim: 0 bases; unmatched bases: 6. The CDR3 holds 13 amino acids from the cysteine to the phenylalanine. This entry keeps only the CDR3 DNA: 39 bases, framed from base 1. In the germline V gene (reference sequence), CDR1 corresponds to DFQATT and CDR2 to SNEGSKA. Systemically healthy Caucasian individuals from Russia, around 39 in total and aged roughly 6 to 100 years, were included as donors. About 10 milliliters of peripheral blood were collected from each donor into EDTA-treated Vacutainer tubes. Ficoll-Paque density-gradient centrifugation was used to isolate PBMCs, with at least 7 million per sample. Trizol reagent was used to extract total RNA from PBMCs, with at least 6 micrograms per sample. For every donor, an aliquot of PBMCs went through flow cytometry to measure the percentages of naive CD45RAhigh/CD27high T cells. The method behind the library was 5' RACE. Reads for this sample came from an Illumina HiSeq 2500. The second PCR ran for roughly 7 to 12 cycles and used a J-beta primer mix along with a sample-barcoded 5' primer. A template-switch 5' adaptor carrying 12 random nucleotides introduced a unique molecular identifier onto each TCR beta cDNA molecule. Each sample yielded at least 2.5 million CDR3-containing paired-end reads. All of the RNA was converted into first-strand cDNA using the Mint cDNA synthesis kit, with a TRBC-specific oligonucleotide serving as the primer. Following uracil-DNA glycosylase treatment, a first 18-cycle PCR with universal primers M1SS and BC2_uni_R was performed on all cDNA. In the paper's pipeline: For normalization, 1 million high-quality reads, each with a distinct molecular identifier, were randomly selected from each sample. Reads with shared molecular identifiers were discarded instead of being binned into consensus sequences. MiTCR, with a Q25 quality threshold and the strictest error-elimination algorithm, was used for CDR3 identification, clonotype clustering and error correction. A nonparametric unseen species model with Euler transformation was used to estimate lower-bound total TCR beta diversity. TCRdb redid the processing of the public reads, applying fastp at Q25 and MiXCR, and retained in-frame beta chains. Every CDR3 protein is listed once, alongside the most common genes and DNA of its rows. TCRdb, not the original authors, processed these V and J calls. The sample yields about 680,000 distinct CDR3 sequences; more than 40% were counted once. Of the sample, roughly 31% is held by the ten largest clones.

The sequencing sample was made of blood. The chain is encoded by TRBV20-1 joined to TRBJ2-5; 7 bases in the junction line up with TRBD1. The receptor was isolated from a woman in her sixties or seventies in good health. The DNA is TGCAGTACATCGGGGACAGACCAAGAGACCCAGTACTTC. It is translated as CSTSGTDQETQYF.